This is a list of T cell receptor beta chains from one sample in a study of blood T cell repertoires in COVID-19. The method was immunoSEQ multiplex PCR; TCRdb's version includes in-frame clones alone and lacks a portion of them. Found here are about 400,000 clones, roughly 87% of them singletons; the top ten hold roughly 2%. Source material: PBMCs or T cells enriched from blood (not recorded which). These receptors came from a woman between 40 and 50 years old with acute COVID-19. Each CDR3 is given with its conserved first and last residue. Fields, in order: clone size, CDR3 length, D gene, J gene, V gene, CDR3 DNA, CDR3 protein. A D gene is named only where the DNA matches it firmly. Expanded clones are given a class, and other clones once, few, many or no size at all.

-,14,-,TRBJ1-2,TRBV7-2,TGTGCCAGCAGCTTCAGGGGCCATCGGTATGGCTACACCTTC,CASSFRGHRYGYTF
-,13,-,TRBJ1-2,TRBV19,TGTGCCAGTAGCGAAACTCGTGGCTATGGCTACACCTTC,CASSETRGYGYTF
-,14,TRBD1,TRBJ1-1,TRBV7-2,TGTGCCAGCAGCCAGGGGGCGGTGAACACTGAAGCTTTCTTT,CASSQGAVNTEAFF
-,19,-,TRBJ2-5,TRBV4-2,TGTGCCAGCAGCCAAGATAAAGGCGGGGTGGGATGGGGTCAAGAGACCCAGTACTTC,CASSQDKGGVGWGQETQYF
-,13,-,TRBJ1-2,TRBV5-5,TGTGCCAGCAGCTCTAGCAACCCGTATGGCTACACCTTC,CASSSSNPYGYTF
-,19,TRBD2,TRBJ2-1,TRBV11-2,TGTGCCAGCAGCTTCATAGGGGCCTCCGCGGGGGGGCAGGTCAATGAGCAGTTCTTC,CASSFIGASAGGQVNEQFF
-,18,-,TRBJ1-1,TRBV12-2,TGTGCAAGTCGCGAACGGGTGGGACAGGGGGTTAATGGGACTGAAGCTTTCTTT,CASRERVGQGVNGTEAFF
-,16,-,TRBJ1-5,TRBV30,TGTGCCTGGAGCCCAGAGGGGGTTTATAGCAATCAGCCCCAGCATTTT,CAWSPEGVYSNQPQHF
-,17,TRBD1,TRBJ1-2,TRBV3-1/TRBV3-2,TGTGCCAGCAGCCAAGACCCGGGACAGGGGGGGGGCTATGGCTACACCTTC,CASSQDPGQGGGYGYTF
-,14,-,TRBJ2-1,TRBV2,TGTGCCAGCAGTGAACAGGGCCCCTACAATGAGCAGTTCTTC,CASSEQGPYNEQFF
-,13,TRBD1,TRBJ1-1,TRBV2,TGTGCCAGCAGCAGACAGGGGCGGACTGAAGCTTTCTTT,CASSRQGRTEAFF
once,10,TRBD1,TRBJ1-2,TRBV20-1,TGCAGTGCCCTCAGGGGGGGCTACACCTTC,CSALRGGYTF
-,15,TRBD2,TRBJ2-1,TRBV19,TGTGCCAGTAGTATGGCGCCTAGCGGGGGGGTTGAGCAGTTCTTC,CASSMAPSGGVEQFF
-,15,-,TRBJ1-5,TRBV11-2,TGTGCCAGCAGCTTAGATCTTCGGGATGGTCAGCCCCAGCATTTT,CASSLDLRDGQPQHF
-,15,TRBD1,TRBJ1-5,TRBV18,TGTGCCAGCTCCCCAAAGCCGGGACAGGGGCAGCCCCAGCATTTT,CASSPKPGQGQPQHF
-,15,-,TRBJ1-3,TRBV19,TGTGCCAGTAAGGGGTTATCGGACTCTGGAAACACCATATATTTT,CASKGLSDSGNTIYF
-,15,TRBD2,TRBJ2-5,TRBV11-2,TGTGCCAGCAGCTTAGGGCGGGGGGGCGATGAGACCCAGTACTTC,CASSLGRGGDETQYF
few,14,TRBD1,TRBJ1-1,TRBV30,TGTGCCTGGGATAGCGGACAGGGCGAAACTGAAGCTTTCTTT,CAWDSGQGETEAFF
few,14,TRBD1,TRBJ1-5,TRBV3-1/TRBV3-2,TGTGCCAGCAGCCAACAGGGGGCAGGACAGCCCCAGCATTTT,CASSQQGAGQPQHF
-,16,-,TRBJ2-3,TRBV11-2,TGTGCCAGCAGCTTAGGCCTGGGCCGAGGGACAGATACGCAGTATTTT,CASSLGLGRGTDTQYF
-,13,-,TRBJ1-1,TRBV19,TGTGCCAGTGAAGACAGGATGGGCACTGAAGCTTTCTTT,CASEDRMGTEAFF
-,14,TRBD1,TRBJ1-2,TRBV11-2,TGTGCCAGCAGCTCCTACAGGGGCACCTATGGCTACACCTTC,CASSSYRGTYGYTF
few,13,-,TRBJ1-5,TRBV6-5,TGTGCCAGCAGACTGTATAGCAATCAGCCCCAGCATTTT,CASRLYSNQPQHF
-,16,-,TRBJ2-3,TRBV18,TGTGCCAGCTCACCGCCGAACAGGGTCGATGGAGATACGCAGTATTTT,CASSPPNRVDGDTQYF
-,14,-,TRBJ2-2,TRBV14,TGTGCCAGCAGCCGCGGGCTGAACACCGGGGAGCTGTTTTTT,CASSRGLNTGELFF
-,15,TRBD1,TRBJ2-2,TRBV7-9,TGTGCCAGCAGCTGGGCCAGGGGGCTCACCGGGGAGCTGTTTTTT,CASSWARGLTGELFF